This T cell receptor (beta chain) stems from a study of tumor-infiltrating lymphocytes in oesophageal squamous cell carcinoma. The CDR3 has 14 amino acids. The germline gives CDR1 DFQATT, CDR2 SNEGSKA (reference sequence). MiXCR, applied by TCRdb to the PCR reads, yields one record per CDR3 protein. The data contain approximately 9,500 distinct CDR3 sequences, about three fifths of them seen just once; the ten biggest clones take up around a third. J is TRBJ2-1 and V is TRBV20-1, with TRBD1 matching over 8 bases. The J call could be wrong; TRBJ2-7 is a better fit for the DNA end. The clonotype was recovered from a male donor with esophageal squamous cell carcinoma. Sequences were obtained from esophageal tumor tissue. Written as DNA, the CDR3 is TGCAGTGCCCGGGACAGGAGGATTTCCTACGAGCAGTACTTC. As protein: CSARDRRISYEQYF.